Below are 18 T cell receptor beta chains sequenced from a single sample in a study of T cells after yellow fever vaccination. TCRdb called the 5' RACE reads again in MiXCR, with one record for every CDR3 protein. The sample lists about 120,000 distinct CDR3 sequences, about 8.8% occurring once. The starting material was CD8+ T cells sorted from PBMCs, obtained on the day of the yellow fever booster vaccination. The receptor source for this set is a man younger than 35 who received the YFV17D yellow fever vaccine.

This clonotype was counted many times. The CDR3 reads CSAKGGLRWEQFF. As DNA, the CDR3 is TGCAGCGCTAAAGGGGGGCTGAGGTGGGAGCAGTTCTTC. The rearrangement links TRBV29-1 to TRBJ2-1; possibly TRBD1 or TRBD2 for D (6 bases each). CDR1 is SQVTM, CDR2 ANQGSEA, per germline. V was clipped by 7 bases and J by 10 bases, with 20 bases between them. This CDR3 spans 13 amino acids.

This clonotype was seen only a few times. CDR3 in amino acids: CASSPTSGGEETQYF. In DNA, the CDR3 is TGTGCCAGCAGCCCGACTAGCGGGGGAGAAGAGACCCAGTACTTC. The rearrangement uses TRBV3-1 and TRBJ2-5; 12 positions match TRBD2. This CDR3 contains 15 residues. Germline V gene lookup returns CDR1 LGHDT and CDR2 YNNKEL (reference sequence). V was pared by 4 bases and J by 3 bases, with 3 bases of the junction left unmatched.

This clonotype appeared a few times. The chain couples TRBV7-3 to TRBJ2-3; D assignment may be TRBD1 or TRBD2 (6 bases each). CDR1 and CDR2 (germline): SGHTA, FQGTGA. V was pared by 2 bases and J by 4 bases, with 10 bases between. The CDR3 is 14 amino acids. CDR3 in DNA: TGTGCCAGCAGCTTATTGGGGGGCGCAGATACGCAGTATTTT. Protein: CASSLLGGADTQYF.

The J gene is TRBJ1-1, the V gene TRBV7-6; D might be TRBD1 (5 bases). V shed 6 bases and J shed 6 bases, with 17 bases lying between them. The CDR3 runs 14 residues. Per germline, CDR1 SGHVS and CDR2 FNYEAQ. In DNA, the CDR3 is TGTGCCAGCAGACCCGGGGCGGGGGTCTCTGAAGCTTTCTTT. Protein sequence: CASRPGAGVSEAFF.

The chain recombines TRBV7-3 with TRBJ2-3; D call uncertain. V dropped 5 bases and J dropped 5 bases, with 11 bases sitting between them. There are 13 residues in the CDR3. The V gene's germline CDR1 is SGHTA and CDR2 FQGTGA. The CDR3 region has the DNA TGTGCCAGCAGCCCGACCCTCAGAGATACGCAGTATTTT. Protein product: CASSPTLRDTQYF.

This clonotype was counted a few times. The gene calls are TRBV27 and TRBJ2-1, with a possible D match to TRBD2 (6 bases). With 6 bases removed from V and 9 bases from J, the gap between germline ends came to 12 bases. The germline V gene has CDR1 MNHEY and CDR2 SMNVEV (reference sequence). The CDR3 is made up of 12 amino acids. The CDR3 loop is CASSLGGIEQFF. The CDR3 DNA follows: TGTGCCAGCAGCCTTGGGGGGATTGAGCAGTTCTTC.

V and J are TRBV11-3 and TRBJ2-2, with D unclear. V was clipped by 0 bases and J by 1 base, with 15 bases between them. CDR1 SGHNT and CDR2 YENEEA come from the germline V gene. This CDR3 comprises 18 residues. CDR3 loop: CASSLETKRLLNTGELFF. The CDR3 nucleotides are TGTGCCAGCAGCTTAGAAACTAAGCGCCTCTTGAACACCGGGGAGCTGTTTTTT.

The CDR3 sequence: CASSYKDRNSPLHF. CDR3 DNA sequence: TGTGCCAGCAGCTATAAGGACAGGAATTCACCCCTCCACTTT. This chain connects TRBV14 to TRBJ1-6; the match to TRBD1 covers 7 bases. The junction had 5 bases not matched to a gene; V was cut back by 5 bases and J by 7 bases. CDR1 and CDR2 (germline): SGHDN, FVKESK. The length of the CDR3 is 14 residues. The whole variable domain, filled in from reference TRBV14 and TRBJ1-6, reads EAGVTQFPSHSVIEKGQTVTLRCDPISGHDNLYWYRRVMGKEIKFLLHFVKESKQDESGMPNNRFLAERTGGTYSTLKVQPAELEDSGVYFCASSYKDRNSPLHFGNGTRLTVT.

This rearrangement joins TRBV7-9 to TRBJ1-5; D remains ambiguous. The V gene's germline CDR1 is SEHNR and CDR2 FQNEAQ (reference sequence). The CDR3 loop spans 13 amino acids. V gave up 1 base and J gave up 7 bases, with 8 bases separating them. The CDR3 loop reads CASSLVNEQPQHF. The CDR3 bases are TGTGCCAGCAGCTTAGTCAATGAGCAGCCCCAGCATTTT.

The gene calls are TRBV7-9 and TRBJ2-7, with a weak D call TRBD1 (6 bases). The CDR3 has 13 residues. Germline CDR1 SEHNR, CDR2 FQNEAQ (reference sequence). Trimming removed 4 bases at V and 5 bases at J, with 12 bases between. The CDR3 region is CASSSRGSNEQYV. The CDR3 nucleotides are TGTGCCAGCAGCTCCAGGGGTTCCAACGAGCAGTACGTC.

The genes are TRBV29-1 and TRBJ1-1; 8 nucleotides align to TRBD1. The germline gives CDR1 SQVTM, CDR2 ANQGSEA. This CDR3 contains 13 residues. V lost 4 bases to trimming and J lost 6 bases; unmatched junction nucleotides: 7. CDR3 nucleotide sequence: TGCAGCGTTGCCGGGACAGGATACTCTGAAGCTTTCTTT. Its protein product is CSVAGTGYSEAFF.

In this sample, this clonotype turned up many times. The chain uses TRBV10-3 and TRBJ2-3; D uncertain. Germline V gene lookup returns CDR1 ENHRY and CDR2 SYGVKD. CDR3 length: 14 amino acids. The V gene lost 4 bases and the J gene lost 0 bases, with 8 bases spanning the gap. Written as DNA, the CDR3 is TGTGCCATCAGTGCAACACTTAGCACAGATACGCAGTATTTT. This codes for CAISATLSTDTQYF.

This clonotype was picked up a small number of times. J is TRBJ2-7 and V is TRBV7-9; 7 nucleotides match TRBD1. The trim removed 6 bases at V and 0 bases at J, leaving 5 bases unmatched. Germline V gene sequence: CDR1 SEHNR, CDR2 FQNEAQ (reference sequence). The CDR3 totals 14 residues. In nucleotides, the CDR3 is TGTGCCAGCAGTTCGACAGGGAGCTCCTACGAGCAGTACTTC. Translated, it gives CASSSTGSSYEQYF.

This clonotype was counted only a few times. V and J are TRBV6-2 or TRBV6-3 and TRBJ1-4; D is ambiguous. This CDR3 has 13 amino acids. CDR1 MNHEY and CDR2 SVGEGT come from the germline V gene. The V end lost 2 bases, the J end lost 7 bases, and 8 bases lay between the germline ends. The chain's CDR3 is CASSYIGGEKLFF. The CDR3 DNA is TGTGCCAGCAGTTACATAGGTGGTGAAAAACTGTTTTTT.

The J gene is TRBJ2-1, the V gene TRBV7-2, with D possibly matching TRBD2 (5 bases). V lost 0 bases to trimming and J lost 8 bases, with 14 bases between them. Germline values: CDR1 SGHTA, CDR2 FQGNSA. The length of the CDR3 is 15 residues. The CDR3 DNA is TGTGCCAGCAGCTTAGCGAGGGCGAGCAATCATGAGCAGTTCTTC. It encodes CASSLARASNHEQFF.

The chain is built from TRBV9 and TRBJ2-5; a possible D gene is TRBD1 (6 bases). Trimming stripped 2 bases from V and 1 base from J, with 18 bases between. Germline V gene sequence: CDR1 SGDLS, CDR2 YYNGEE. This CDR3 contains 17 residues. The CDR3 sequence: CASSVRDTRTFQETQYF. The CDR3 DNA reads as TGTGCCAGCAGCGTCCGGGACACCAGAACCTTCCAAGAGACCCAGTACTTC.

This clonotype showed up many times. The CDR3 DNA is TGTGCCAGCAGCCCCATATGGGGACTCGAGAGCTATGGCTACACCTTC. This sequence encodes CASSPIWGLESYGYTF. The J gene is TRBJ1-2, the V gene TRBV7-2; a weak D match, TRBD1 (5 bases). CDR1 and CDR2 (germline): SGHTA, FQGNSA. CDR3 length: 16 residues. V was cut by 5 bases and J by 4 bases, with 20 bases left in between.

This clonotype was counted a few times. The gene calls are TRBV7-2 and TRBJ1-2; D uncertain. This CDR3 has 15 residues. V lost 1 base and J 4 bases, leaving 13 bases between the germline ends. The germline V gene has CDR1 SGHTA and CDR2 FQGNSA. The chain's CDR3 is CASSLGRRPLYGYTF. CDR3 nucleotide sequence: TGTGCCAGCAGCTTAGGTCGCAGGCCCCTCTATGGCTACACCTTC.